Presented here are 15 T cell receptor beta chains from one specimen sequenced in a study of blood T cell repertoires in COVID-19. Data came from immunoSEQ multiplex PCR; TCRdb stores just in-frame clones and leaves some out. Of roughly 700,000 clones in the sample, about nine tenths are singletons; the top ten hold roughly 0.25%. Source material: peripheral blood. The source is a woman aged 18 to 35 with acute or convalescent COVID-19.

The CDR3 sequence is CASSVGAYNSPLHF. CDR3 sequence (DNA): TGTGCCAGCAGCGTAGGAGCCTATAATTCACCCCTCCACTTT. J is TRBJ1-6 and V is TRBV9; D is unresolved. The CDR3 extends over 14 amino acids. Per the germline V gene, CDR1 is SGDLS and CDR2 is YYNGEE. V lost 0 bases and J 2 bases, leaving 3 bases between the germline ends.

V is TRBV7-3 and J is TRBJ2-3, with D unclear. This CDR3 is built from 13 residues. Trimming pared 1 base from V and 4 bases from J, leaving 6 bases between. The germline V gene has CDR1 SGHTA and CDR2 FQGTGA. In DNA, the CDR3 is TGTGCCAGCAGCTTAAATCGGGCAGATACGCAGTATTTT. It translates to CASSLNRADTQYF.

The CDR3 DNA follows: TGTGCCAGCAGCCAAGATCCAGCGGGGGGCCCAGATACGCAGTATTTT. The encoded protein is CASSQDPAGGPDTQYF. The rearrangement links TRBV4-2 to TRBJ2-3; TRBD2 matches at 9 bases. The CDR3 totals 16 residues. Unmatched junction bases numbered 5, after V lost 0 bases and J lost 4 bases. Per germline, CDR1 LGHNA and CDR2 YNFKEQ.

The chain carries TRBV4-1 and TRBJ1-5; 11 bases map to TRBD1. Germline values: CDR1 MGHRA, CDR2 YSYEKL. This CDR3 contains 18 residues. V dropped 1 base and J dropped 5; count of bases not matched to a gene: 10. This CDR3 reads CASSQARRDRGFYQPQHF. DNA of the CDR3: TGCGCCAGCAGCCAAGCCCGCCGGGACAGGGGGTTCTATCAGCCCCAGCATTTT.

With respect to this clone: The germline gene is not matched at one end of the junction; a read error may be the cause. This chain joins TRBV27 and TRBJ2-6; possibly TRBD2 for D (7 bases). The CDR3 is made up of 18 amino acids. Germline V gene lookup returns CDR1 MNHEY and CDR2 SMNVEV (reference sequence). In DNA form, the CDR3 reads TGTGCCAGCAGGAAAGAACGGGGGGCCCGCTCTCGGGCCAACGTCCTGACTTTC. Translating it yields CASRKERGARSRANVLTF.

This chain joins TRBV29-1 and TRBJ2-5; D uncertain. Germline V gene data show CDR1 as SQVTM and CDR2 as ANQGSEA. V lost 4 bases and J 1 base, leaving 10 bases between the germline ends. CDR3 size: 13 residues. As DNA, the CDR3 is TGCAGCGTTGCGCGGAGCTCCCAAGAGACCCAGTACTTC. Translated, it gives CSVARSSQETQYF.

The chain combines TRBV10-3 with TRBJ1-2; no firm D call. The V gene lost 2 bases and the J gene lost 4 bases, with 5 bases spanning the gap. Germline CDR1 ENHRY, CDR2 SYGVKD. The CDR3 contains 12 residues. The CDR3 nucleotides read TGTGCCATCAGTGAGGGGCCCTATGGCTACACCTTC. Residues: CAISEGPYGYTF.

The rearrangement uses TRBV19 and TRBJ1-6; D remains unclear. Germline V gene data show CDR1 as LNHDA and CDR2 as SQIVND (reference sequence). The CDR3 covers 14 residues. The V and J ends lost 3 bases and 13 bases respectively, with 16 bases between them. CDR3 nucleotides: TGTGCCAGTAGTATGGAAGGCCCGACGGGGCCCCTCCACTTT. It yields the protein CASSMEGPTGPLHF.

The chain couples TRBV29-1 to TRBJ1-2; D is perhaps TRBD1 (5 bases). V was clipped by 0 bases and J by 7 bases, with 15 bases between them. This CDR3 comprises 14 residues. Germline assignment: CDR1 SQVTM and CDR2 ANQGSEA. This CDR3 is CSVEDDAGGFGYTF. The DNA of the CDR3 is TGCAGCGTTGAAGATGACGCCGGGGGGTTTGGCTACACCTTC.

The chain carries TRBV3-1 (or the pseudogene TRBV3-2) and TRBJ1-4; 7 bases map to TRBD1. This CDR3 comprises 15 residues. Germline V gives CDR1 LGHDT, CDR2 YNNKEL (reference sequence). V lost 0 bases and J lost 4; bases outside the gene matches: 2. CDR3 nucleotide sequence: TGTGCCAGCAGCCAAGAGGACAGGTTTAATGAAAAACTGTTTTTT. This sequence encodes CASSQEDRFNEKLFF.

A single count supports this clone. The chain couples TRBV30 to TRBJ1-2, with 8 bases lining up with TRBD1. The CDR3 sequence is 15 residues long. The germline gives CDR1 GTSNPN, CDR2 SVGIG (reference sequence). J lost 4 bases, V lost 2 bases, and 9 bases had no gene match. The CDR3 is CAWSLGQGAAYGYTF. DNA for the CDR3: TGTGCCTGGAGTTTGGGGCAGGGGGCCGCCTATGGCTACACCTTC.

This rearrangement joins TRBV11-2 to TRBJ1-1; perhaps TRBD1 as D (5 bases). The CDR3 is 14 amino acids. CDR1 and CDR2 from the germline V gene are SGHAT and FQNNGV. Trimming shortened V by 6 bases and J by 3 bases, and 14 bases separated the two germline ends. DNA of the CDR3: TGTGCCAGCAGATTGACAGACCTTTACACTGAAGCTTTCTTT. Protein product: CASRLTDLYTEAFF.

This sequence joins TRBV7-2 and TRBJ2-3; D ambiguous. V dropped 5 bases and J dropped 4 bases, with 13 bases sitting between them. Germline CDR1 SGHTA, CDR2 FQGNSA. The CDR3 spans 14 residues. This chain's CDR3 is CASSPGLSADTQYF. CDR3 in DNA: TGTGCCAGCAGCCCCGGTCTCTCGGCAGATACGCAGTATTTT.

The count of this clone is one. V is TRBV7-3 and J is TRBJ2-3, with TRBD1 matching 7 bases. Losses at the gene ends were 5 bases for V and 2 bases for J; bases not matched to a gene: 7. Per the germline V gene, CDR1 is SGHTA and CDR2 is FQGTGA. CDR3 length: 15 amino acids. In nucleotides, the CDR3 is TGTGCCAGCAGCCCCGGGACAGCCTACACAGATACGCAGTATTTT. Protein product: CASSPGTAYTDTQYF.

The chain joins TRBV18 to TRBJ2-2, with 8 bases identical to TRBD1. Germline V gene sequence: CDR1 KGHSH, CDR2 LQKENI. V dropped 2 bases and J dropped 3; count of bases not matched to a gene: 5. This CDR3 is 16 amino acids long. The CDR3 region has the DNA TGTGCCAGCTCACCAAACCAGGGGGCCGACACCGGGGAGCTGTTTTTT. Translated: CASSPNQGADTGELFF.